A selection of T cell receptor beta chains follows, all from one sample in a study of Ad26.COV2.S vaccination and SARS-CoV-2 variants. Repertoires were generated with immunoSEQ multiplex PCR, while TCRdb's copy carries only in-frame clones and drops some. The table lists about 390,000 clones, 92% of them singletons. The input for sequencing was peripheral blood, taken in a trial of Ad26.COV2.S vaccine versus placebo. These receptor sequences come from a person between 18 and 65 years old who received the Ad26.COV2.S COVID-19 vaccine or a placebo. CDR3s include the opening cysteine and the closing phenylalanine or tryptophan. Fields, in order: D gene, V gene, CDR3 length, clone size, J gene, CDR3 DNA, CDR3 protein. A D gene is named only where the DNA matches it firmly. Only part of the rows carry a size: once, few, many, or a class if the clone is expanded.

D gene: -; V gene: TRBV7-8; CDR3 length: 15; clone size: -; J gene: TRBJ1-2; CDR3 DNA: TGTGCCAGCAGCCAACAGGGCCTGCGAGCGGATGGCTACACCTTC; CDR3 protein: CASSQQGLRADGYTF
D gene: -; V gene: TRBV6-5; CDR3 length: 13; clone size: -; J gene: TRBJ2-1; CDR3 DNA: TGTGCCAGCCGGGACGGATACTACAATGAGCAGTTCTTC; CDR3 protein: CASRDGYYNEQFF
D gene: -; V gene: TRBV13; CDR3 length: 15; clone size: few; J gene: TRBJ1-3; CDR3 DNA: TGTGCCAGCAGCAGAGGACGGATCTCTGGAAACACCATATATTTT; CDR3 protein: CASSRGRISGNTIYF
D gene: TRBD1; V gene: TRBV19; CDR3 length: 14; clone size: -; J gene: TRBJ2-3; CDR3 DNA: TGTGCCAGTCTTAGGGGACAGAACCCAGATACGCAGTATTTT; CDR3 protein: CASLRGQNPDTQYF
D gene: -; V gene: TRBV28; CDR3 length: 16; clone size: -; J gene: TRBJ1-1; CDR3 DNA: TGTGCCAGCAGTTGGGTCCCCAGGGGCGCAGAAGCTGAAGCTTTCTTT; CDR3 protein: CASSWVPRGAEAEAFF
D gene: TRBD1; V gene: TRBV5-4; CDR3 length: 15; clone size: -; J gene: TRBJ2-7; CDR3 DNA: TGTGCCAGCAGCACCGCCGGGACAGGGCACTACGAGCAGTACTTC; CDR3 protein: CASSTAGTGHYEQYF
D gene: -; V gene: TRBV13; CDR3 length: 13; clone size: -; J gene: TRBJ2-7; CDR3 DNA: TGTGCCAGCAGCCCCCTCGGAACCTACGAGCAGTACTTC; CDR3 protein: CASSPLGTYEQYF
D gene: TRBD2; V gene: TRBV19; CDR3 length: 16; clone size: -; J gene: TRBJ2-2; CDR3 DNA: TGTGCCAGCCGAGAGTGGGCAGGCGGGGGCACCGGGGAGCTGTTTTTT; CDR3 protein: CASREWAGGGTGELFF
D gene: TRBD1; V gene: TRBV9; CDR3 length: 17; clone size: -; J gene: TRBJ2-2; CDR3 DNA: TGTGCCAGCAGCGTAGAGGGGACAGGGGGGAACACCGGGGAGCTGTTTTTT; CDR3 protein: CASSVEGTGGNTGELFF
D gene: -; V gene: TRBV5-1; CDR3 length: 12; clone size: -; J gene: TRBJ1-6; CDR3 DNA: TGCGCCAGCAGCTTTTCTAATTCACCCCTCCACTTT; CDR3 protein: CASSFSNSPLHF
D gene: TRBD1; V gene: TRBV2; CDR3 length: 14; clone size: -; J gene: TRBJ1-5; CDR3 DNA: TGTGCCACCACCACAGGGGGCGCCGGGCAGCCCCAGCATTTT; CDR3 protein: CATTTGGAGQPQHF
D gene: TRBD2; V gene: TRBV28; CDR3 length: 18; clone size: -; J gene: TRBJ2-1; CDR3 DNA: TGTGCCAGCAGTTTGGGGACTAGCGGGGGGGCCCGACTTGCCGAGCAGTTCTTC; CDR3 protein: CASSLGTSGGARLAEQFF
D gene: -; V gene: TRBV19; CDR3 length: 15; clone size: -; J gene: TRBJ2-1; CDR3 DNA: TGTGCCAGTAGTATAGCTGGGGGGGCCCACAATGAGCAGTTCTTC; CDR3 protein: CASSIAGGAHNEQFF